This TCR beta chain emerged from a study of CD8 T cells in ankylosing spondylitis. Study-level points and caveats: It appeared that ankylosing spondylitis blood was characterized by a TCR beta motif of several highly homologous variants. Certain motif variants had earlier appeared in reactive arthritis synovial fluid and blood.

This clonotype was found a few times. Its antigen remains unknown. Quantitative 5'-RACE was performed with molecular barcodes, and it yielded the TCR beta libraries. A single record per CDR3 protein comes from TCRdb applying MiXCR to the 5' RACE reads. The table lists more than 500,000 distinct CDR3 sequences, approximately 5% of them singletons. Trimming removed 0 bases at V and 2 bases at J, with 13 bases between. This CDR3 comprises 16 residues. Germline V CDR1 and CDR2: ENHRY, SYGVKD. J is TRBJ1-2 and V is TRBV10-3, with D tentatively TRBD1 (5 bases). This clonotype was sampled from a male donor with ankylosing spondylitis. Material for sequencing was blood, either unsorted or a sorted T cell fraction (not recorded which). In DNA, the CDR3 is TGTGCCATCAGTGAGTCGAATAGGGGCGTCAACTATGGCTACACCTTC. It translates to CAISESNRGVNYGYTF.